This T cell receptor beta chain was identified in a study of shared clonotypes between healthy human individuals. Division of CD4+ cells produced a CD45RA+ naive subset and a CD45RA-negative memory subset. Remarks on this clone: The target antigen is unknown.

The CDR3 is 16 amino acids. The germline V gene encodes CDR1 ENHRY and CDR2 SYGVKD. J lost 7 bases, V lost 6 bases, and 12 bases had no gene match. This table comes from immunoSEQ multiplex PCR, and its TCRdb copy is limited to in-frame clones, with some not included. The profile shows 600,000 to 750,000 clones, less than 80% of them singletons. Findings of the study overall: In the sorted subsets, rarefaction showed sequencing was incomplete despite large depth. Relative to memory subsets, naive subsets generally showed larger estimated richness. Naive CD4 clonotype sharing across several donors was about 5%.

V is TRBV10-3 and J is TRBJ2-7, with 13 bases fitting TRBD2. This sequence was found in a woman in her 30s in good health. The sequenced sample was memory CD4+ T cells sorted from blood. The subset is: CD45RA-negative fraction. The CDR3 DNA follows: TGTGCCATCAGCGCCCAACTAGCGGGAGGGCCTGAAGAGCAGTACTTC. Amino acids: CAISAQLAGGPEEQYF.